This T cell receptor (beta chain) was observed in a study of T cells expressing NK-cell markers. Study-level background: The authors sequenced eight donors, of whom seven were HCMV-seropositive and one was seronegative.

TCRdb reprocessed the 5' RACE reads and reports one entry per CDR3 protein, with no DNA. This sample lists about 140,000 distinct CDR3 sequences; its ten largest clones have about 12%. The length of the CDR3 is 12 residues. Germline assignment: CDR1 DFQATT and CDR2 SNEGSKA (reference sequence). Details on this clonotype: Its cognate antigen is unknown.

Study outcomes and limitations: These clonotypes also led the CD3+CD56-NKG2C+ fraction in a few donors. Of CD8+ T cells, 1.0-7.0% belonged to dominant NKG2C+ clonotypes in several donors.

This receptor was identified in a man in his late teens or twenties in good health. The chain is built from TRBV20-1 and TRBJ2-1; TCRdb gives TRBD1 as the D gene, but with no DNA this cannot be confirmed. Sequencing used blood T cells: a sorted CD56 or NKG2C T cell subset, CD4+ or CD8+ T cells, or bulk PBMC T cells (not recorded which). The CDR3 loop reads CSARDPTGEVFF.